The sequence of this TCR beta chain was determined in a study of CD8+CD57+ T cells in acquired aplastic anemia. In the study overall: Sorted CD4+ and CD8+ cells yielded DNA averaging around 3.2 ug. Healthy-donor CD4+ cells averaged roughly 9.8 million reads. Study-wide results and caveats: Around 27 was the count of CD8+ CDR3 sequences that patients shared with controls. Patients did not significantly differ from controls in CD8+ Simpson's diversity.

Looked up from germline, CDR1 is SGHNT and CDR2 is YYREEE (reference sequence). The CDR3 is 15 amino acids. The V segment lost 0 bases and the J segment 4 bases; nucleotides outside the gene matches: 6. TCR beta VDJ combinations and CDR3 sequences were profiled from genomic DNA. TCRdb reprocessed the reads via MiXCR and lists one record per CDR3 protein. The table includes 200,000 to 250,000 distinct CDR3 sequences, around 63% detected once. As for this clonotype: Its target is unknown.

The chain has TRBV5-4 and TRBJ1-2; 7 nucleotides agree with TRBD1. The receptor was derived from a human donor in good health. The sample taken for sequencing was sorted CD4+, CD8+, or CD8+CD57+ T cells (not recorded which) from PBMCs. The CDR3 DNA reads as TGTGCCAGCAGCTTGGGGGTTCAGGGGGGCTATGGCTACACCTTC. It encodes CASSLGVQGGYGYTF. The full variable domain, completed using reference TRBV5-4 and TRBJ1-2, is ETGVTQSPTHLIKTRGQQVTLRCSSQSGHNTVSWYQQALGQGPQFIFQYYREEENGRGNFPPRFSGLQFPNYSSELNVNALELDDSALYLCASSLGVQGGYGYTFGSGTRLTVV.